This note documents a single T cell receptor beta chain sequence. The data were obtained in a study of control samples from healthy donors and cancer patients. The CDR3 consists of 14 residues. Trimming left V 5 bases short and J 11 bases short, with 21 bases between. Germline V gene lookup returns CDR1 SGHTA and CDR2 FQGNSA. TCRdb's copy holds only in-frame clones and misses some; the assay was immunoSEQ multiplex PCR. Of roughly 80,000 clones listed, around 92% are singletons. The specimen was blood. The sequence was collected from a woman in her sixties or seventies in good health. J is TRBJ1-1 and V is TRBV7-2; D possibly corresponds to TRBD1 (5 bases). The DNA for the CDR3 is TGTGCCAGCAGCCCCCACGGGACCTCCCTCGCGGCTTTCTTT. Translating it yields CASSPHGTSLAAFF.